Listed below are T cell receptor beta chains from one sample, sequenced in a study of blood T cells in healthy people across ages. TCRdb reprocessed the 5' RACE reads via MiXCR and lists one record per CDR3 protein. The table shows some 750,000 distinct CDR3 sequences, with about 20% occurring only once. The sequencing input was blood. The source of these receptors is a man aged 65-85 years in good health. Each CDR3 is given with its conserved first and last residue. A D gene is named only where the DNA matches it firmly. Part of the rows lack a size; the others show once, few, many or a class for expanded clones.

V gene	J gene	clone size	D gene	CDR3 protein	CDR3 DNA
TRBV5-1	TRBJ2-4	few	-	CASSLELLANSIQYF	TGCGCCAGCAGCTTGGAGTTACTAGCCAATTCCATTCAGTACTTC
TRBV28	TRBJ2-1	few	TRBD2	CASSHGLAGAFPFF	TGTGCCAGCAGTCACGGACTAGCGGGCGCCTTTCCGTTCTTC
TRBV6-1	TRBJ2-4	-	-	CASSEWSQDGKNIQYF	TGTGCCAGCAGTGAATGGAGCCAGGACGGCAAAAACATTCAGTACTTC
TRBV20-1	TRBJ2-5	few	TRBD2	CSARLAGGVTQYF	TGCAGTGCTAGACTAGCGGGGGGGGTGACCCAGTACTTC
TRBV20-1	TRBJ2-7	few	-	CSADDYHEQYF	TGCAGTGCTGACGACTACCACGAGCAGTACTTC
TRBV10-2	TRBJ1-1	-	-	CASSKKGDTEAFF	TGCGCCAGCAGTAAAAAAGGAGACACTGAAGCTTTCTTT
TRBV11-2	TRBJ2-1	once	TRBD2	CASSVTSGALYNEQFF	TGTGCCAGCAGCGTGACTAGCGGGGCCTTATACAATGAGCAGTTCTTC
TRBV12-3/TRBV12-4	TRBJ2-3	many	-	CATTERIHTQYF	TGTGCCACCACAGAGCGGATACATACGCAGTATTTT
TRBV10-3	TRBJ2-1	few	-	CAISEGTGYNEQFF	TGTGCCATCAGTGAGGGGACTGGCTACAATGAGCAGTTCTTC
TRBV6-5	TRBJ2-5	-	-	CASSYSTGRQETQYF	TGTGCCAGCAGTTACTCGACGGGAAGGCAAGAGACCCAGTACTTC
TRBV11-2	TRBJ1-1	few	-	CASSLDGAGMNTEAFF	TGTGCCAGCAGCTTAGACGGGGCTGGGATGAACACTGAAGCTTTCTTT
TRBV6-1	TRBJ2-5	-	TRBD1	CASSISGQGLETQYF	TGTGCCAGCAGCATATCGGGACAGGGGTTAGAGACCCAGTACTTC
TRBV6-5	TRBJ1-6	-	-	CASSYGDGNSPLHF	TGTGCCAGCAGTTACGGGGACGGCAATTCACCCCTCCACTTT
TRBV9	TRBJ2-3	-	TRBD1	CASSSPTGSTDTQYF	TGTGCCAGCAGCTCCCCGACAGGGAGCACAGATACGCAGTATTTT
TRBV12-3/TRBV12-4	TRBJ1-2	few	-	CASSLRVRGYYGYTF	TGTGCCAGCAGTTTAAGGGTTAGGGGATACTATGGCTACACCTTC
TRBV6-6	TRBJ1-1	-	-	CASSPPTGLATEAFF	TGTGCCAGCAGTCCCCCGACAGGATTGGCCACTGAAGCTTTCTTT
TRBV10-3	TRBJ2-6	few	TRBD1	CAISANRGSGANVLTF	TGTGCCATCAGTGCTAACAGGGGATCTGGGGCCAACGTCCTGACTTTC
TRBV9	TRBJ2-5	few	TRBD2	CASSASAGLAQETQYF	TGTGCCAGCAGCGCATCCGCCGGACTAGCACAAGAGACCCAGTACTTC
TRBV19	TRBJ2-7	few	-	CASSVYSDNYEQYF	TGTGCCAGTAGTGTTTACAGCGACAACTACGAGCAGTACTTC
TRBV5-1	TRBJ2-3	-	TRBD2	CASSLAGTGGFSTDTQYF	TGCGCCAGCAGCTTGGCCGGGACCGGGGGGTTTAGCACAGATACGCAGTATTTT
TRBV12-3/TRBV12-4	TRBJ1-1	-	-	CASSFGVKGTEAFF	TGTGCCAGCAGTTTTGGTGTGAAGGGGACTGAAGCTTTCTTT
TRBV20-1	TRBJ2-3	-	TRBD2	CSARDSIAGSITDTQYF	TGCAGTGCTAGAGATTCGATAGCGGGATCAATAACAGATACGCAGTATTTT
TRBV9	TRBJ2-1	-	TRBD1	CASSVVDRDGNNEQFF	TGTGCCAGCAGCGTAGTAGACAGGGATGGGAACAATGAGCAGTTCTTC
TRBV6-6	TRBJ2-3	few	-	CASSSEVVTDTQYF	TGTGCCAGCAGTTCGGAGGTAGTCACAGATACGCAGTATTTT
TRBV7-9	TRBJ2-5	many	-	CASSPIDLVPETQYF	TGTGCCAGCAGCCCCATAGACTTAGTCCCAGAGACCCAGTACTTC
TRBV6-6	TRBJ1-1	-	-	CASSYSPGSPGTEAFF	TGTGCCAGCAGTTACTCCCCGGGTTCCCCGGGCACTGAAGCTTTCTTT
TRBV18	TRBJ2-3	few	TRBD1	CASSPQGTGLGYTDTQYF	TGTGCCAGCTCACCACAAGGGACAGGACTGGGGTACACAGATACGCAGTATTTT
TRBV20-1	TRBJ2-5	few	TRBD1	CSARETGDVYGTQYF	TGCAGTGCTAGAGAAACAGGGGATGTCTATGGGACCCAGTACTTC
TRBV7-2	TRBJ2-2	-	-	CASSPRRDPGELFF	TGTGCCAGCAGCCCGCGTAGGGACCCCGGGGAGCTGTTTTTT